The 9 T cell receptor beta chains presented below share a single source sample, sequenced in a study of post-analysis software for immune sequencing data. Regarding the study as a whole: Five TRBV segments, including TRBV5-6, TRBV5-1 and TRBV20-1, were more frequent in patients than controls.

No antigen has been assigned to these receptors. Included in the TCR beta cDNA libraries were unique molecular identifiers. TCRdb re-derived calls from the PCR reads in MiXCR, one entry per CDR3 protein. The sample has about 200,000 distinct CDR3 sequences, 29% seen once. Source material: blood. These receptors came from a girl aged 2-17 years with multiple sclerosis.

This clonotype was found a few times. The chain has TRBV7-2 and TRBJ1-6, with D possibly TRBD1 on 5 matching bases. Trimming took off 4 bases at V and 5 bases at J, with 9 bases between the two ends. CDR1 SGHTA and CDR2 FQGNSA come from the germline V gene. This CDR3 is 14 amino acids long. This CDR3 is CASSYRDHNSPLHF. In nucleotides, the CDR3 is TGTGCCAGCAGCTACCGGGACCATAATTCACCCCTCCACTTT.

For this clonotype: Compared with germline, one end of the junction differs, possibly owing to a read error. V is TRBV12-3 or TRBV12-4 and J is TRBJ2-6; D is tentatively TRBD1 or TRBD2 (5 bases each). The CDR3 extends over 16 amino acids. CDR3 region: CASSFRGKSGANVRTF. CDR3 bases: TGTGCCAGCAGTTTTCGAGGGAAGTCTGGGGCCAACGTCCGGACTTTC.

As concerns this clonotype: A much larger clone differs by one base, so this may be a read error. CDR3 nucleotide sequence: TGTGCCACCAGCCCCGCGAGAGGGGGGCAGAACTATGGCTACACCTTC. Residues: CATSPARGGQNYGYTF. J is TRBJ1-2 and V is TRBV7-9; maybe TRBD1 (6 bases). The CDR3 contains 16 residues. Germline V gives CDR1 SEHNR, CDR2 FQNEAQ (reference sequence).

J is TRBJ2-1 and V is TRBV5-1, with TRBD1 identical over 9 bases. The junction had 6 bases not matched to a gene; V was cut back by 1 base and J by 7 bases. This CDR3 region has 15 residues. CDR1 SGHRS and CDR2 YFSETQ come from the germline V gene. DNA for the CDR3: TGCGCCAGCAGCTTGTTGGGACAGGGAAATAATGAGCAGTTCTTC. It codes for CASSLLGQGNNEQFF.

There are a few counts of this clonotype. V and J are TRBV7-2 and TRBJ2-7, with D possibly TRBD1 on 6 matching bases. Trimming took off 5 bases at V and 2 bases at J, with 13 bases between the two ends. This CDR3 region has 14 residues. In germline, CDR1 is SGHTA, CDR2 FQGNSA. The chain's CDR3 is CASSAYRDPYEQYF. The CDR3 DNA reads TGTGCCAGCAGCGCTTACAGGGATCCCTACGAGCAGTACTTC.

The V gene is TRBV4-1, the J gene TRBJ1-1; D remains unclear. Trimming removed 4 bases from V and 3 bases from J, with 12 bases in between. Germline assignment: CDR1 MGHRA and CDR2 YSYEKL. The length of the CDR3 is 14 residues. The CDR3 DNA reads TGCGCCAGCAGCCTGGGGTCCATCGACACTGAAGCTTTCTTT. Its translation is CASSLGSIDTEAFF.

V is TRBV7-6 and J is TRBJ2-7; D not certain. Germline loops: CDR1 SGHVS, CDR2 FNYEAQ. This CDR3 has 12 amino acids. V lost 5 bases, J lost 7 bases, and 12 bases lay in between. CDR3 in DNA: TGTGCCAGCAGCCCACCCCGTGATGAGCAGTACTTC. Residues: CASSPPRDEQYF.

This clonotype was counted only a few times. This chain uses TRBV7-2 with TRBJ1-5, with unresolved D. V was shortened by 1 base and J by 9 bases, with 7 bases between the two germline ends. The CDR3 loop spans 12 amino acids. Germline CDR1 is SGHTA and CDR2 is FQGNSA. CDR3 amino acids: CASSLGRGPQHF. DNA for the CDR3: TGTGCCAGCAGCTTAGGACGGGGGCCCCAGCATTTT.

This clonotype was seen a single time. The chain is built from TRBV4-2 and TRBJ2-5; TRBD1 agrees at 9 bases. V shed 7 bases and J 5 bases; nucleotides not matched to a gene: 11. The CDR3 totals 15 residues. The germline V gene has CDR1 LGHNA and CDR2 YNFKEQ. The CDR3 region has the DNA TGTGCCAGCACCTCTGGGACAGGGTGGATCGAGACCCAGTACTTC. This encodes CASTSGTGWIETQYF.